A single sample gave rise to the 3 T cell receptor beta chains below, sequenced in a study of T-cell memory formation after mild COVID-19. TCRdb used MiXCR to reprocess the 5' RACE reads, holding one entry per CDR3 protein. Of fewer than 300,000 distinct CDR3 sequences listed, roughly a sixth were seen once; the top ten hold roughly a fifth. The material sequenced was PBMCs or a T cell subset sorted from them (not recorded which). These receptors were collected from a young man who had mild COVID-19 (a few samples of this study predate the infection). Cell type and time point are not known.

This clonotype was seen only a few times. The chain carries TRBV7-3 and TRBJ2-3, with 8 bases lining up with TRBD2. The CDR3 covers 15 residues. CDR1 and CDR2 from the germline V gene are SGHTA and FQGTGA. V was clipped by 5 bases and J by 6 bases; unmatched bases: 10. In DNA form, the CDR3 reads TGTGCCAGCAGCCCCATTGGGACTAGGTACGATACGCAGTATTTT. It specifies CASSPIGTRYDTQYF.

This clonotype was recorded at least ten times. V usage is TRBV29-1 and J usage is TRBJ2-1, with 9 bases aligning to TRBD1. Trimming cost V 6 bases and J 11 bases; bases outside gene matches: 8. There are 12 residues in the CDR3. Germline values: CDR1 SQVTM, CDR2 ANQGSEA. The CDR3 DNA sequence: TGCAGCGTACACACAGGGGGCCCCCAGCAGTTCTTC. This gives the protein CSVHTGGPQQFF.

This clonotype was counted ten times or more. The chain carries TRBV24-1 and TRBJ1-2, with 8 bases identical to TRBD1. Per germline, CDR1 KGHDR and CDR2 SFDVKD. The CDR3 sequence is 15 residues long. V lost 7 bases, J lost 6 bases, and 12 bases stayed unmatched. The CDR3 here is CATSAGTGTVDGYTF. CDR3 bases: TGTGCCACCAGCGCCGGGACAGGCACTGTCGATGGCTACACCTTC.